This TCR beta chain was documented in a study of T cell changes during pregnancy in multiple sclerosis. Assay: immunoSEQ multiplex PCR; the TCRdb copy retains only in-frame clones and omits some. The sample carries more than 25,000 clones, 89% recorded once. Trimming removed 5 bases from V and 5 bases from J; junction bases left unmatched: 6. Looked up from germline, CDR1 is MNHEY and CDR2 is SVGAGI. The CDR3 length is 14 residues. The sample consisted of CD8+ T cells from peripheral blood mononuclear cells, taken in the third trimester of pregnancy. The J gene is TRBJ2-7, the V gene TRBV6-5; TRBD1 aligns across 10 bases. The receptor's source is a female donor with multiple sclerosis, enrolled in a pregnancy study. CDR3 nucleotides: TGTGCCAGCAGTATAGGGACAGGGGCTCACGAGCAGTACTTC. It encodes CASSIGTGAHEQYF.